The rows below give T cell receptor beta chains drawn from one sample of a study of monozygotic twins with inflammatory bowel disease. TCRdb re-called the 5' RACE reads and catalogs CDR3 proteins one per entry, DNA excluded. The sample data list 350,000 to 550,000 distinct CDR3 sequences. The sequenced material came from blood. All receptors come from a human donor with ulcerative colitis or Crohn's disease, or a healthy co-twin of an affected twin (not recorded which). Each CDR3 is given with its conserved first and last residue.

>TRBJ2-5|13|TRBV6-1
CASSGDFQETQYF
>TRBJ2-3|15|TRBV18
CASTSLDVSTDTQYF
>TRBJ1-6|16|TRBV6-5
CASSLDGGAKNSPLHF
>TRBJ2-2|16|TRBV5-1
CASSNQGGMNTGELFF
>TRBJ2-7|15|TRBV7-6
CASSYRDEASSKQYF
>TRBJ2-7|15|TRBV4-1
CASSQGPLGLYEQYF
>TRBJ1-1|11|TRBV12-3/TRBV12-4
CASSLIFEAFF
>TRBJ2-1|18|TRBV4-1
CASSQGVLRGVPSGEQFF
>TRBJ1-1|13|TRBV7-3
CASSPTGAIEAFF
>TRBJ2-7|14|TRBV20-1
CSARGERIPYEQYF
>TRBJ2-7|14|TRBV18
CASSPRQGDYEQYF
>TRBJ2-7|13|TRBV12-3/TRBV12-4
CASSFREGGEQYF
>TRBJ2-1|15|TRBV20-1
CSAISDTFSYNEQFF
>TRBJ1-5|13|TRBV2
CASTGESNQPQHF
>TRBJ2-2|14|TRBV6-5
CASSYLSGGGELFF
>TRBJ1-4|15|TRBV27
CASSLGGGYNEKLFF
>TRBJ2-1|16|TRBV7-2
CASSLVGLLSYNEQFF
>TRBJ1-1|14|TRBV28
CASSLLRGATEAFF